A single sample is the source of the 27 T cell receptor beta chains below, sequenced in a study of T cell changes during pregnancy in multiple sclerosis. TCRdb's copy holds only in-frame clones and misses some; the assay was immunoSEQ multiplex PCR. Here the sample spans 75,000 to 85,000 clones, 93% being singletons. The specimen was peripheral blood, collected in the second trimester of pregnancy. These receptors all stem from a female donor with multiple sclerosis, enrolled in a pregnancy study.

The chain is built from TRBV27 and TRBJ1-2; 8 bases fit TRBD1. The J segment lost 7 bases and the V segment lost 6 bases, leaving 4 bases of the junction unmatched. The length of the CDR3 is 12 residues. Looked up from germline, CDR1 is MNHEY and CDR2 is SMNVEV (reference sequence). This CDR3 is CASSPGGFGYTF. The CDR3 bases are TGTGCCAGCAGCCCAGGGGGCTTTGGCTACACCTTC.

The CDR3: CASSASISGGSHNEQFF. In DNA, the CDR3 is TGTGCCAGCAGTGCCTCTATCAGCGGGGGGTCTCACAATGAGCAGTTCTTC. The chain uses TRBV6-1 and TRBJ2-1; TRBD2 matches 9 bases. The junction had 12 bases not matched to a gene; V was cut back by 4 bases and J by 5 bases. The CDR3 loop spans 17 amino acids. Looked up from germline, CDR1 is MNHNS and CDR2 is SASEGT.

The chain combines TRBV5-5 with TRBJ1-2; D gene ambiguous. V was trimmed by 5 bases and J by 4 bases, leaving 6 bases between them. Germline values: CDR1 SGHKS, CDR2 YYEKEE (reference sequence). This CDR3 spans 11 amino acids. The CDR3: CASSHSYGYTF. CDR3 coding DNA: TGTGCCAGCAGTCACAGCTATGGCTACACCTTC.

The V and J genes are TRBV6-6 and TRBJ2-6; the match to TRBD2 covers 7 bases. V dropped 11 bases and J dropped 0; count of bases not matched to a gene: 7. Germline V gene sequence: CDR1 MNHNY, CDR2 SVGAGI (reference sequence). The CDR3 spans 15 residues. The CDR3 DNA reads TGTGCCTCCAGCGGGGATTACTCTGGGGCCAACGTCCTGACTTTC. It encodes CASSGDYSGANVLTF.

The chain employs TRBV6-1 and TRBJ2-7, with 11 bases fitting TRBD1. V shed 4 bases and J 7 bases; nucleotides not matched to a gene: 9. The CDR3 is 15 residues long. Germline lookup yields CDR1 MNHNS and CDR2 SASEGT. The DNA of the CDR3 is TGTGCCAGCAGTGGCGGGACAGGGGGATTGAGGGAGCAGTACTTC. Translating gives CASSGGTGGLREQYF.

The rearrangement links TRBV5-8 to TRBJ1-5, with D perhaps TRBD1 (6 bases). CDR3 length: 16 residues. Germline CDR1 and CDR2: SGHTS and YDEGEE. Trimming cost V 1 base and J 0 bases, with 11 bases left between them. CDR3 in amino acids: CASSLTGSYSNQPQHF. The CDR3 nucleotides read TGTGCCAGCAGCTTGACAGGGTCCTATAGCAATCAGCCCCAGCATTTT.

The genes are TRBV6-5 and TRBJ2-5; 10 bases line up with TRBD1. Germline loops: CDR1 MNHEY, CDR2 SVGAGI. J lost 5 bases, V lost 0 bases, and 6 bases had no gene match. The CDR3 has 16 residues. CDR3 nucleotides: TGTGCCAGCAGTTACTCCCGGGACAGGGGTATGGAGACCCAGTACTTC. As protein: CASSYSRDRGMETQYF.

The chain carries TRBV19 and TRBJ1-2; D gene unclear. Looked up from germline, CDR1 is LNHDA and CDR2 is SQIVND (reference sequence). The CDR3 totals 15 residues. The V end lost 2 bases, the J end lost 5 bases, and 15 bases lay between the germline ends. CDR3 in amino acids: CASSIFPVPPYGYTF. The CDR3 DNA reads TGTGCCAGTAGTATATTCCCAGTGCCGCCTTATGGCTACACCTTC.

The V call is TRBV28, the J call TRBJ1-5; maybe TRBD1 (6 bases). The CDR3 loop spans 14 amino acids. Trimming took 10 bases from V and 4 from J, leaving 17 bases between them. The V gene's germline CDR1 is MDHEN and CDR2 SYDVKM. The DNA of the CDR3 is TGTGCCACCGGCCCTAGACAGGTTAATCAGCCCCAGCATTTT. The encoded protein is CATGPRQVNQPQHF. Based on the CDR3 plus reference TRBV28 and TRBJ1-5, the full variable domain is DVKVTQSSRYLVKRTGEKVFLECVQDMDHENMFWYRQDPGLGLRLIYFSYDVKMKEKGDIPEGYSVSREKKERFSLILESASTNQTSMYLCATGPRQVNQPQHFGDGTRLSIL.

V usage is TRBV29-1 and J usage is TRBJ1-1, with D tentatively TRBD1 (5 bases). V was cut by 4 bases and J by 3 bases, with 15 bases left in between. The CDR3 length is 14 residues. Germline V gives CDR1 SQVTM, CDR2 ANQGSEA. The CDR3 sequence: CSVVSRTTDTEAFF. The DNA for the CDR3 is TGCAGCGTTGTTTCGAGGACGACAGACACTGAAGCTTTCTTT.

This chain uses TRBV7-9 with TRBJ2-7; 7 positions match TRBD1. After removal of 3 bases from V and 6 bases from J, the junction contained 5 bases not matched to a gene. Germline V gene sequence: CDR1 SEHNR, CDR2 FQNEAQ (reference sequence). The length of the CDR3 is 13 residues. This chain's CDR3 is CASSLGDRVEQYF. The CDR3 coding sequence is TGTGCCAGCAGCTTGGGAGACAGGGTCGAGCAGTACTTC. The full variable domain, rest sourced from reference TRBV7-9 and TRBJ2-7, is DTGVSQNPRHKITKRGQNVTFRCDPISEHNRLYWYRQTLGQGPEFLTYFQNEAQLEKSRLLSDRFSAERPKGSFSTLEIQRTEQGDSAMYLCASSLGDRVEQYFGPGTRLTVT.

About this clone: One end of the junction is discordant with germline, which a read error may explain. The chain links TRBV2 to TRBJ2-1, with D perhaps matching TRBD1 (6 bases). This CDR3 is built from 14 residues. Germline V gene sequence: CDR1 SNHLY, CDR2 FYNNEI. The CDR3 region has the DNA TGTGCCAGCAGCGAAGTTGGTAGAGGGGGTGAGCAGTTCTTC. This gives the protein CASSEVGRGGEQFF.

This chain connects TRBV25-1 to TRBJ2-7; a possible D gene is TRBD1 (6 bases). CDR1 and CDR2 (germline): MGHDK, SYGVNS. CDR3 length equals 14 residues. V dropped 6 bases and J dropped 4 bases, with 16 bases sitting between them. CDR3 residues: CASSDDSQGYEQYF. DNA for the CDR3: TGTGCCAGCAGCGACGACAGCCAGGGGTACGAGCAGTACTTC.

This chain uses TRBV25-1 with TRBJ2-1, with no clear D. The V end lost 3 bases, the J end lost 8 bases, and 8 bases lay between the germline ends. CDR3 size: 12 residues. Germline V lookup: CDR1 MGHDK, CDR2 SYGVNS. The CDR3, as DNA: TGTGCCAGCAGTGATCCCCGGTATGAGCAGTTCTTC. This encodes CASSDPRYEQFF.

CDR3 loop: CASSLGTGGFYEQYF. The CDR3 DNA sequence: TGTGCCAGCAGCTTGGGGACAGGGGGGTTCTACGAGCAGTACTTC. V is TRBV7-9 and J is TRBJ2-7; the match to TRBD1 covers 11 bases. The CDR3 covers 15 residues. Trimming removed 3 bases from V and 3 bases from J; junction bases left unmatched: 4. Germline CDR1 and CDR2: SEHNR and FQNEAQ (reference sequence).

This chain uses TRBV30 with TRBJ1-5; D gene uncertain. Trimming cost V 2 bases and J 5 bases, with 10 bases left between them. The CDR3 sequence is 13 residues long. Germline-derived CDR1 and CDR2 are GTSNPN and SVGIG (reference sequence). CDR3 residues: CAWSISPYQPQHF. The CDR3 DNA sequence: TGTGCCTGGAGTATCTCTCCCTATCAGCCCCAGCATTTT. Supplemented by reference TRBV30 and TRBJ1-5, the full variable domain reads SQTIHQWPATLVQPVGSPLSLECTVEGTSNPNLYWYRQAAGRGLQLLFYSVGIGQISSEVPQNLSASRPQDRQFILSSKKLLLSDSGFYLCAWSISPYQPQHFGDGTRLSIL.

This chain joins TRBV11-1 and TRBJ2-5, with 10 bases that match TRBD1. This CDR3 region has 17 residues. V dropped 6 bases and J dropped 1; count of bases not matched to a gene: 11. CDR1 SGHAT and CDR2 FQDESV come from the germline V gene (reference sequence). The CDR3 nucleotides read TGTGCCAGCAGTTCCGGGACAGGGGATCTGGGCCAAGAGACCCAGTACTTC. Protein: CASSSGTGDLGQETQYF.

This chain links TRBV11-2 with TRBJ2-1, with TRBD2 as a possible D gene (6 bases). The CDR3 extends over 17 amino acids. V was clipped by 5 bases and J by 3 bases, with 20 bases between them. The V gene's germline CDR1 is SGHAT and CDR2 FQNNGV. The CDR3 sequence: CASSRDSGLHHYNEQFF. The CDR3 DNA is TGTGCCAGCAGCCGCGACTCGGGACTTCACCACTACAATGAGCAGTTCTTC.

The chain uses TRBV6-5 and TRBJ1-1, with D possibly being TRBD1 (6 bases). Trimming left V 6 bases short and J 11 bases short, with 13 bases between. This CDR3 comprises 11 residues. From germline, CDR1 is MNHEY and CDR2 SVGAGI. CDR3 in DNA: TGTGCCAGCAGGGAGGGGGGGCGGGCTTTCTTT. Its translation is CASREGGRAFF.

This chain connects TRBV13 to TRBJ2-1; 9 nucleotides agree with TRBD2. V lost 6 bases, J lost 6 bases, and 3 bases stayed unmatched. CDR3 length: 13 amino acids. CDR1 is PRHDT, CDR2 FYEKMQ, per germline (reference sequence). Written as DNA, the CDR3 is TGTGCCAGCAGGCGGGGGGGCCTCAATGAGCAGTTCTTC. This translates into CASRRGGLNEQFF.

V gene TRBV10-3 combines with J gene TRBJ1-2, with D unresolved. Trimming left V 7 bases short and J 2 bases short, with 5 bases between. Germline V gene sequence: CDR1 ENHRY, CDR2 SYGVKD. The CDR3 consists of 11 residues. The CDR3 sequence is CAINWNYGYTF. As DNA, the CDR3 is TGTGCCATCAACTGGAACTATGGCTACACCTTC.

The chain recombines TRBV7-9 with TRBJ2-1; tentative D call: TRBD1 (6 bases). Germline V gene data show CDR1 as SEHNR and CDR2 as FQNEAQ (reference sequence). This CDR3 comprises 16 residues. Trimming took off 5 bases at V and 0 bases at J, with 14 bases between the two ends. CDR3 region: CASSAPDRNSYNEQFF. The CDR3 bases are TGTGCCAGCAGCGCACCTGACAGGAACTCCTACAATGAGCAGTTCTTC.

The chain combines TRBV7-2 with TRBJ2-7; D is unclear. Germline loops: CDR1 SGHTA, CDR2 FQGNSA. V lost 1 base and J lost 2, with 15 bases in between. The CDR3 spans 16 residues. The DNA for the CDR3 is TGTGCCAGCAGCTTAGAGTTGGCGGCCGCCACCTACGAGCAGTACTTC. Translated: CASSLELAAATYEQYF.

The chain is built from TRBV6-5 and TRBJ1-2, with 7 bases identical to TRBD1. CDR1 MNHEY and CDR2 SVGAGI come from the germline V gene. V dropped 0 bases and J dropped 4; count of bases not matched to a gene: 8. The CDR3 is 16 amino acids. The CDR3 DNA reads as TGTGCCAGCAGTTACTCGCGGACCGGGACAGCCTATGGCTACACCTTC. Its translation is CASSYSRTGTAYGYTF.

The genes are TRBV6-5 and TRBJ2-5, with D perhaps TRBD1 (8 bases). Germline V gives CDR1 MNHEY, CDR2 SVGAGI. Trimming left V 5 bases short and J 4 bases short, with 14 bases between. The CDR3 runs 14 residues. In DNA form, the CDR3 reads TGTGCCAGCAGTCACAGGGGGGGGCGAGAGACCCAGTACTTC. Its translation: CASSHRGGRETQYF.

The table lists this clone with a few counts. CDR3 region: CASSWEPNTEAFF. The CDR3 DNA reads as TGTGCCAGCAGCTGGGAGCCGAACACTGAAGCTTTCTTT. This sequence joins TRBV7-6 and TRBJ1-1; the D is unclear. Trimming took 4 bases from V and 1 from J, leaving 7 bases between them. Per the germline V gene, CDR1 is SGHVS and CDR2 is FNYEAQ. The CDR3 has 13 residues. The whole variable domain, remainder taken from reference TRBV7-6 and TRBJ1-1, is GAGVSQSPRYKVTKRGQDVALRCDPISGHVSLYWYRQALGQGPEFLTYFNYEAQQDKSGLPNDRFSAERPEGSISTLTIQRTEQRDSAMYRCASSWEPNTEAFFGQGTRLTVV.

The DNA for the CDR3 is TGTGCCAGCAGCTTAGGATCTGGACAACCGAACACTGAAGCTTTCTTT. Amino acids: CASSLGSGQPNTEAFF. The V gene is TRBV7-9, the J gene TRBJ1-1; TRBD1 might be the D (5 bases). V shed 1 base and J shed 1 base, with 13 bases lying between them. The CDR3 has 16 amino acids. Germline CDR1 is SEHNR and CDR2 is FQNEAQ (reference sequence).